The T cell receptor beta chain described here comes from a study of T cell responses to AZD1222 COVID-19 vaccine. Germline lookup yields CDR1 SGHTA and CDR2 FQGNSA. The CDR3 loop spans 11 amino acids. V was clipped by 2 bases and J by 5 bases, with 4 bases between them. Clones were sequenced by immunoSEQ multiplex PCR, and TCRdb holds only the in-frame ones, with some missing. In the table there are about 130,000 clones, roughly 88% of which are singletons. This sequence originates from an adult who received the AZD1222 COVID-19 vaccine. J is TRBJ2-7 and V is TRBV7-2, with no clear D. This material consisted of peripheral blood, taken 28 days after the second AZD1222 dose. CDR3 sequence: CASSLIDEQYF. CDR3 in DNA: TGTGCCAGCAGCTTAATTGACGAGCAGTACTTC.